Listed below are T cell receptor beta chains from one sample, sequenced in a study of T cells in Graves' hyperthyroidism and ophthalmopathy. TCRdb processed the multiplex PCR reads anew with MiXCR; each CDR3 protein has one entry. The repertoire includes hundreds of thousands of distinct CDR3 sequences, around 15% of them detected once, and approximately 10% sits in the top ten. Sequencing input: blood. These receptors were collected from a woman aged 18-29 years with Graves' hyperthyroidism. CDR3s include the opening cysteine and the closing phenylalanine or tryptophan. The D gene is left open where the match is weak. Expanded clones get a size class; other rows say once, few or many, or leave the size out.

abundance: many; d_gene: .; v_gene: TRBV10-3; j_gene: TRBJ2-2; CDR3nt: TGTGCCATCAGTGAGTCTGCTTCGGGCGTGATCACCGGGGAGCTGTTTTTT; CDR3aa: CAISESASGVITGELFF
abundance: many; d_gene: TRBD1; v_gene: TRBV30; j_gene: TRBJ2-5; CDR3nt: TGTGCCTGGGGGACAGGCCCCGACCAAGAGACCCAGTACTTC; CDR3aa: CAWGTGPDQETQYF
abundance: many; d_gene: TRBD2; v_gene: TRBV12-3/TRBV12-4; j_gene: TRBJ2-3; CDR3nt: TGTGCCAGCAGTTTTTTCCCTCCGGGACTAGAAACAGATACGCAGTATTTT; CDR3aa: CASSFFPPGLETDTQYF
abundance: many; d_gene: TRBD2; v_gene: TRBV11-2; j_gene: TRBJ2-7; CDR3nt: TGTGCCAGCAGCTTTTTGGGACTAGCGGGACAGTTGGTCCACGAGCAGTACTTC; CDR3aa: CASSFLGLAGQLVHEQYF
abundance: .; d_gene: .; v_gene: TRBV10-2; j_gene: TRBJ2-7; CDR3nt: TGCGCCAGCAGTGAGTCTACGGGACTCCTATACGAGCAGTACTTC; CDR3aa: CASSESTGLLYEQYF
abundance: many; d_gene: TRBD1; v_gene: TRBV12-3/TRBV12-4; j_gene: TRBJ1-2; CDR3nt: TGTGCCAGCAGAGAAAACAGGGGGCAGGGGTATGGCTACACCTTC; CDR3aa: CASRENRGQGYGYTF
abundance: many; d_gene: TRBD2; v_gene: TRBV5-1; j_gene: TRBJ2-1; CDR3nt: TGCGCCAGCAGCTTGAGTCTAGCGGAATACAATGAGCAGTTCTTC; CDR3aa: CASSLSLAEYNEQFF
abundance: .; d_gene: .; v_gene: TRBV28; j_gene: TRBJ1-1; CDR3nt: TGTGCCACAAGGACAGATTTGAACACTGAAGCTTTCTTT; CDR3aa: CATRTDLNTEAFF
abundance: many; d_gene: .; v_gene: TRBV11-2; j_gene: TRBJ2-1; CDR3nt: TGTGCCAGCACCCCTGAGGCCAACAATGAGCAGTTCTTC; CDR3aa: CASTPEANNEQFF
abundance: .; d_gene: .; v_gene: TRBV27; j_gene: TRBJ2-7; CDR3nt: TGTGCCAGCAGTTGGACAGATGGCTACGAGCAGTACTTC; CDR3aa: CASSWTDGYEQYF
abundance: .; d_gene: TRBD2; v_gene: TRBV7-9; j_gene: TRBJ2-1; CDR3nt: TGTGCCAGCAGTCAGAGGGAGTGGCGGGAGGGTGCAGAGCAGTTCTTC; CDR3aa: CASSQREWREGAEQFF
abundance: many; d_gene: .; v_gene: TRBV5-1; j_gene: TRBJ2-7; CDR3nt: TGCGCCAGCAGCCCTAGTTGGGGAGAGTTTTACGAGCAGTACTTC; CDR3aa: CASSPSWGEFYEQYF
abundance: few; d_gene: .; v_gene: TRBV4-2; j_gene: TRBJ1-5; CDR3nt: TGTGCCAGCAGCCAAGTCGGTCCGGGAGACAGTTATCAGCCCCAGCATTTT; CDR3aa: CASSQVGPGDSYQPQHF
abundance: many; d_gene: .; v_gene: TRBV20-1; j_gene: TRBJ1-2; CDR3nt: TGCAGTGCTCGCGAACAGGGTAACTATGGCTACACCTTC; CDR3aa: CSAREQGNYGYTF
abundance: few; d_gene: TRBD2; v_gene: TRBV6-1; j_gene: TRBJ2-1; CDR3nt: TGTGCCAGCAGTTCTAGCGGGAGGGCCTCGGATGAGCAGTTCTTC; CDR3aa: CASSSSGRASDEQFF
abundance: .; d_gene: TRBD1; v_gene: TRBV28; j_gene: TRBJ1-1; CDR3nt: TGTGCCAGCAGTCCTACCCCCGGGACAGGGGGCTTTTACACTGAAGCTTTCTTT; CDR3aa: CASSPTPGTGGFYTEAFF
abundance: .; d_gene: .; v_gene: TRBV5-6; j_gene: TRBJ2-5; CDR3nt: TGTGCCAGCAGCTTCTACAGCCCTGGACAACAAGAGACCCAGTACTTC; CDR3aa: CASSFYSPGQQETQYF
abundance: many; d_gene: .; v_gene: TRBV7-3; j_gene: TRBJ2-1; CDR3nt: TGTGCCAGCAGCCTGGGAACAAAAGGCGATGAGCAGTTCTTC; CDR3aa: CASSLGTKGDEQFF
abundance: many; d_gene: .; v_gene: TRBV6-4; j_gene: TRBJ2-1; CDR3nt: TGTGCCAGCAGTGTGAAGGGAGGGGGCTCCTACAATGAGCAGTTCTTC; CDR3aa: CASSVKGGGSYNEQFF
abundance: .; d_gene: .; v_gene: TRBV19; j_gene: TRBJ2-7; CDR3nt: TGTGCCAGTAGTATAGATCTCTCCTACGAGCAGTACTTC; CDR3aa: CASSIDLSYEQYF
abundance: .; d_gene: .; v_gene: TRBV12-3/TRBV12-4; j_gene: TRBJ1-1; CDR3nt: TGTGCCAGCAGCCCCCCGGACGGCACTGAAGCTTTCTTT; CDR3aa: CASSPPDGTEAFF
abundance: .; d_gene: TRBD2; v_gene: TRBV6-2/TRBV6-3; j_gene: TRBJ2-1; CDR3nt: TGTGCCAGCAGTCTTAGCGGGAGCGGCAACAATGAGCAGTTCTTC; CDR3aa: CASSLSGSGNNEQFF
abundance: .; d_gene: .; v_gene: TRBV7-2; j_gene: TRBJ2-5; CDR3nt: TGTGCCAGCAGCTTAGCGTTCAGGACCCAGTACTTC; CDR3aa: CASSLAFRTQYF
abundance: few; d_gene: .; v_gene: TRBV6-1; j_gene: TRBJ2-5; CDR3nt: TGTGCCAGCAGTGAAGTCCCGGGCTGGGAGACCCAGTACTTC; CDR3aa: CASSEVPGWETQYF
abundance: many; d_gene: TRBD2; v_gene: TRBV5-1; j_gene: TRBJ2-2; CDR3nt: TGTGCCAGCAGTTTAGGCGGGAGCGGGACCGGGGAGCTGTTTTTT; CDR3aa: CASSLGGSGTGELFF
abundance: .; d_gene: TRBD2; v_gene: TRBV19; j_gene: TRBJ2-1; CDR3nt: TGTGCCAGTACTAGCGGGAGGGCCCGTGAGCAGTTCTTC; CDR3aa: CASTSGRAREQFF
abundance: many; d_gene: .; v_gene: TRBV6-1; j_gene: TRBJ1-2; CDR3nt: TGTGCCAGCAGGGCCAGGGGAGATGGCTACACCTTC; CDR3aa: CASRARGDGYTF
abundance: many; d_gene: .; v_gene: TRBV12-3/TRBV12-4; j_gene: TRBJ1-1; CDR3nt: TGTGCCAGCAGTTTCTCCACGGTCACTGAAGCTTTCTTT; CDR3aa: CASSFSTVTEAFF
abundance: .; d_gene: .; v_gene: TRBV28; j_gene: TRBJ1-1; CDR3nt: TGTGCCAGCCGGTGGGGGACCACTGAAGCTTTCTTT; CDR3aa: CASRWGTTEAFF
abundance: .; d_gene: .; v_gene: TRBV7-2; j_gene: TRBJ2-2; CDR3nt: TGTGCCAGCAGCTTAGTTCCGGGAGTCGGCACCGGGGAGCTGTTTTTT; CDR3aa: CASSLVPGVGTGELFF
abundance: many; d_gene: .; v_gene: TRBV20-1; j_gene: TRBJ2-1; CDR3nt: TGCAGTGCTAGAGATGGATGGCGGCGGGACCACAATGAGCAGTTCTTC; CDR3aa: CSARDGWRRDHNEQFF
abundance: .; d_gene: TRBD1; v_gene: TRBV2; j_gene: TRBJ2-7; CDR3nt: TGTGCCAGCAGCGCCGGGACAGGGAATCCCTACGAGCAGTACTTC; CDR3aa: CASSAGTGNPYEQYF